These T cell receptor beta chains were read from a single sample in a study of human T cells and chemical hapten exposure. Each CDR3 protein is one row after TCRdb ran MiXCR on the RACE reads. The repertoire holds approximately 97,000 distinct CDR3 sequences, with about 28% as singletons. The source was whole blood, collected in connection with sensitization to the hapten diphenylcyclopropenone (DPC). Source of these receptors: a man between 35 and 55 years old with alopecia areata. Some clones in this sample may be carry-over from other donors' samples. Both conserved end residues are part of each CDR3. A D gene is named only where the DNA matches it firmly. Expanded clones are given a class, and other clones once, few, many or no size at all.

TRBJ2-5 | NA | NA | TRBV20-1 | CSAPDGVLGTQYF | TGCAGTGCTCCCGATGGGGTCCTAGGTACCCAGTACTTC
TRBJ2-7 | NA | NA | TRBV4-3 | CASSRGSSYEQYF | TGCGCCAGCAGCCGAGGGTCCTCCTACGAGCAGTACTTC
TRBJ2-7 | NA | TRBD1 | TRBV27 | CASRPPGQGYEQYF | TGTGCCAGCAGGCCACCGGGACAGGGGTACGAGCAGTACTTC
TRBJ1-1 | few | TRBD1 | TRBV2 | CASSNGRQGGEAFF | TGTGCCAGCAGTAACGGCCGACAGGGAGGTGAAGCTTTCTTT
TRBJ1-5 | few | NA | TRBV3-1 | CASSQEGRANQPQHF | TGTGCCAGCAGCCAAGAGGGCAGGGCGAATCAGCCCCAGCATTTT
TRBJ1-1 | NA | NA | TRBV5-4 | CASSLGKGTEAFF | TGTGCCAGCAGCTTGGGGAAAGGGACTGAAGCTTTCTTT
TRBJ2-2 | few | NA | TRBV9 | CASSVGLNTGELFF | TGTGCCAGCAGCGTAGGTCTGAACACCGGGGAGCTGTTTTTT
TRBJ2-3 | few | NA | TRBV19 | CASSDSGRRTDTQYF | TGTGCCAGTAGTGATTCTGGCAGGCGAACAGATACGCAGTATTTT
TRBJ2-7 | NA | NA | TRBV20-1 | CSATMLWTDHYEQYF | TGCAGTGCTACTATGCTTTGGACAGATCATTACGAGCAGTACTTC
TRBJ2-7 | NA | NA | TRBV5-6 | CASSLRPYEQYF | TGTGCCAGCAGCTTGCGCCCCTACGAGCAGTACTTC
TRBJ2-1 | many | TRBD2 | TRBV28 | CASTPGGNEQFF | TGTGCCAGCACCCCGGGGGGCAATGAGCAGTTCTTC
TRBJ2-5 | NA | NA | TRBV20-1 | CSASDTMRAETQYF | TGCAGTGCTAGCGATACCATGAGGGCAGAGACCCAGTACTTC
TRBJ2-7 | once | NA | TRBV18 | CASSPRGTVGDEQYF | TGTGCCAGCTCACCACGGGGGACTGTTGGGGACGAGCAGTACTTC
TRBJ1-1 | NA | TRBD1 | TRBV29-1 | CSVNTGEVTEAFF | TGCAGCGTGAACACAGGGGAAGTCACTGAAGCTTTCTTT
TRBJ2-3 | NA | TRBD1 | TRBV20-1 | CSAGTGQSTDTQYF | TGCAGTGCCGGGACGGGACAGAGCACAGATACGCAGTATTTT
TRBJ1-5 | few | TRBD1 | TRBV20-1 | CSATRPGTALSNQPQHF | TGCAGTGCTACCCGGCCCGGGACAGCGCTTAGCAATCAGCCCCAGCATTTT
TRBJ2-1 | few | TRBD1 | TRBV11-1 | CASSGDRGGYNEQFF | TGTGCCAGCAGCGGAGACAGGGGAGGATACAATGAGCAGTTCTTC
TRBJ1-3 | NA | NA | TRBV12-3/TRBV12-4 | CASAGAGNTIYF | TGTGCCAGCGCAGGGGCTGGAAACACCATATATTTT
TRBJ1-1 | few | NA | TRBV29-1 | CSVGEGHSNTEAFF | TGCAGCGTTGGTGAAGGGCACTCGAACACTGAAGCTTTCTTT
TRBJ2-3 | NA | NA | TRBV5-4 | CASSPGGKDTQYF | TGTGCCAGCAGCCCTGGGGGGAAAGATACGCAGTATTTT
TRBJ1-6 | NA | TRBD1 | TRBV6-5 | CASSSGWGRTGTNSPLHF | TGTGCCAGCAGTTCCGGATGGGGCCGGACAGGGACTAATTCACCCCTCCACTTT
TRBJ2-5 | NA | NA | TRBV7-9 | CASSLAQGLRQETQYF | TGTGCCAGCAGCTTAGCCCAAGGACTTCGCCAAGAGACCCAGTACTTC
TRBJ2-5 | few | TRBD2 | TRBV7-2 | CASNERTSGMVETQYF | TGTGCCAGCAACGAAAGGACTAGCGGGATGGTGGAGACCCAGTACTTC
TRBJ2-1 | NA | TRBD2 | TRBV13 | CASSYTGTSGHNEQFF | TGTGCCAGCAGTTATACCGGGACTAGCGGACACAATGAGCAGTTCTTC
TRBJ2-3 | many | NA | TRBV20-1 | CSARDSRSRYTDTQYF | TGCAGTGCTAGAGATTCACGTTCCCGCTACACAGATACGCAGTATTTT
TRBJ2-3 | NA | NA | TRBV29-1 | CSVEFAVLGAPTDTQYF | TGCAGCGTTGAATTCGCGGTCCTAGGGGCCCCAACAGATACGCAGTATTTT
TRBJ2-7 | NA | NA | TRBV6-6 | CASSYPGQAQYEQYF | TGTGCCAGCAGTTACCCCGGGCAAGCTCAATACGAGCAGTACTTC
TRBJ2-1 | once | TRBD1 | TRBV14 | CASSSGGTGGSEQFF | TGTGCCAGCAGCTCCGGCGGGACAGGGGGCTCTGAGCAGTTCTTC
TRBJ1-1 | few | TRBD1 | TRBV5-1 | CASSIGTASTEAFF | TGCGCCAGCAGCATAGGGACAGCAAGCACTGAAGCTTTCTTT
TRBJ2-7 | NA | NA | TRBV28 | CASSVRGYEQYF | TGTGCCAGCAGTGTCAGGGGTTACGAGCAGTACTTC
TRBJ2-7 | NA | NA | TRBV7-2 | CASSWGGQLYEQYF | TGTGCCAGCAGCTGGGGGGGACAGCTCTACGAGCAGTACTTC
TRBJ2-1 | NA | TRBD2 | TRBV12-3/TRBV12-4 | CASRTSGSPNEQFF | TGTGCCAGCAGAACTAGCGGGAGTCCCAATGAGCAGTTCTTC
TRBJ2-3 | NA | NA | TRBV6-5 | CASTEQSASTDTQYF | TGTGCCAGCACCGAGCAGAGCGCTAGCACAGATACGCAGTATTTT
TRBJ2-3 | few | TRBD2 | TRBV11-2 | CASSPRLAGESGGDTQYF | TGTGCCAGCAGCCCCCGCCTAGCGGGAGAAAGCGGAGGAGATACGCAGTATTTT
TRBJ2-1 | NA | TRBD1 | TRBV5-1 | CASSRGPSNEQFF | TGCGCCAGCAGTAGGGGGCCGAGCAATGAGCAGTTCTTC
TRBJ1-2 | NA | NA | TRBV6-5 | CASSVSGRHYGYTF | TGTGCCAGCAGTGTCAGTGGGAGGCACTATGGCTACACCTTC
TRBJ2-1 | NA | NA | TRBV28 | CASSQGRSSYNEQFF | TGTGCCAGCAGTCAGGGCAGAAGCTCCTACAATGAGCAGTTCTTC
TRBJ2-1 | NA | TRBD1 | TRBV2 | CASRGTGISNEQFF | TGTGCCAGCAGGGGGACAGGGATCAGCAATGAGCAGTTCTTC
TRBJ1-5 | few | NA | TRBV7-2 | CASSFVGSNQPQHF | TGTGCCAGCAGCTTCGTGGGGAGCAATCAGCCCCAGCATTTT
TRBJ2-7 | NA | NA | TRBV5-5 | CASSSGAYYEQYF | TGTGCCAGCAGCTCAGGGGCCTACTACGAGCAGTACTTC
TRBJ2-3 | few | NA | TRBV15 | CATSRVSGDTQYF | TGTGCCACCAGCAGAGTGAGCGGTGATACGCAGTATTTT
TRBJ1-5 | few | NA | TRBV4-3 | CASSHGPGQPQHF | TGCGCCAGCAGCCATGGACCGGGTCAGCCCCAGCATTTT
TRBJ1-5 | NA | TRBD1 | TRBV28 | CASRETGGNQPQHF | TGTGCCAGCAGGGAGACAGGGGGGAATCAGCCCCAGCATTTT
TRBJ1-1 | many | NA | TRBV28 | CASSGVNTEAFF | TGTGCCAGCAGTGGGGTTAACACTGAAGCTTTCTTT
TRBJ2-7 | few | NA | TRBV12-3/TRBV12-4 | CASSFALGGQLNYEQYF | TGTGCCAGCAGTTTCGCCCTTGGGGGACAACTAAACTACGAGCAGTACTTC
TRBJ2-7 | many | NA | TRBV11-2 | CASSHGPEQYF | TGTGCCAGCAGCCACGGGCCAGAGCAGTACTTC
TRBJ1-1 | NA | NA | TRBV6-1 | CASRIQGRISDTEAFF | TGTGCCAGCCGAATACAGGGTCGGATATCGGACACTGAAGCTTTCTTT
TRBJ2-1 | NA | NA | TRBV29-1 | CSVGGVWEQFF | TGCAGCGTGGGTGGGGTTTGGGAGCAGTTCTTC
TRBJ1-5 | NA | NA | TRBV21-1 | CASSNRVSSNQPQHF | TGTGCCAGCAGCAACAGGGTTTCCTCCAATCAGCCCCAGCATTTT
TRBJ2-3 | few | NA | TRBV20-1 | CSARAVSDTQYF | TGCAGTGCTAGGGCAGTCTCAGATACGCAGTATTTT
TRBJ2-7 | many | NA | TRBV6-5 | CASSYSTGFEQYF | TGTGCCAGCAGTTACTCGACCGGCTTCGAGCAGTACTTC
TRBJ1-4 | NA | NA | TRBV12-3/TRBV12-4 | CASSSQGGGEKLFF | TGTGCCAGCAGCTCTCAGGGTGGAGGTGAAAAACTGTTTTTT
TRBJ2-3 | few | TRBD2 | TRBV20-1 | CSASQLAGVSDTQYF | TGCAGTGCTAGCCAACTAGCGGGAGTTTCGGATACGCAGTATTTT
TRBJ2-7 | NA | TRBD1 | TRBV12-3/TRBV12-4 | CASSWDRANEQYF | TGTGCCAGCAGTTGGGACAGGGCGAACGAGCAGTACTTC
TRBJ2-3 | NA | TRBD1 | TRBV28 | CASTSTGDTQYF | TGTGCCAGCACTTCGACAGGGGATACGCAGTATTTT
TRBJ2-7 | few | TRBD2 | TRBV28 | CASSFPAGGPYEQYF | TGTGCCAGCAGTTTCCCAGCGGGAGGGCCCTACGAGCAGTACTTC
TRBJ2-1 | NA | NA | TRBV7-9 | CASSPGGGYEQFF | TGTGCCAGCAGCCCTGGGGGAGGATATGAGCAGTTCTTC